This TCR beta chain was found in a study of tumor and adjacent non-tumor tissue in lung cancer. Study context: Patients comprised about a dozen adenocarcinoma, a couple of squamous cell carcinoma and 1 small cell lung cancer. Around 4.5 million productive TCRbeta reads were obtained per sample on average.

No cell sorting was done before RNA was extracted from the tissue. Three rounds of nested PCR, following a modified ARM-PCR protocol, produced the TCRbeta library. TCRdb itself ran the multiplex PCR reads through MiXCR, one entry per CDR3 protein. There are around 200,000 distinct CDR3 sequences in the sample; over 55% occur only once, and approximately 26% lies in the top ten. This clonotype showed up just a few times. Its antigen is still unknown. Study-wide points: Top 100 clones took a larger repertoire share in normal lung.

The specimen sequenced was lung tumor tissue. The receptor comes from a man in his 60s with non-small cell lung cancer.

The CDR3 DNA sequence: TGCGCCAGCAGCAGACGGATCCAAGAGACCCAGTACTTC. Residues: CASSRRIQETQYF. The V and J genes are TRBV5-1 and TRBJ2-5, with unresolved D. The germline gives CDR1 SGHRS, CDR2 YFSETQ. The CDR3 spans 13 residues. V lost 4 bases, J lost 1 base, and 8 bases lay in between.